Listed here is a single T cell receptor beta chain. Data came from immunoSEQ multiplex PCR; TCRdb stores just in-frame clones and leaves some out. The sample shows about 2 million clones, 85% to 95% of them seen only once. The sample originates from a study of shared clonotypes between healthy human individuals. Trimming cost V 3 bases and J 6 bases; bases outside gene matches: 8. From germline, CDR1 is MGHDK and CDR2 SYGVNS. CDR3 length: 15 amino acids. CD45RO negativity and positive selection for CCR7 defined naive CD8 cells, a population that excluded terminally differentiated effector memory CD45RA+ cells.

Sequencing was performed on naive CD8+ T cells sorted from blood. The receptor's source is a young man in good health. The V call is TRBV25-1, the J call TRBJ1-5, with 7 bases identical to TRBD1. The CDR3 bases are TGTGCCAGCAGTGATACAGGGGAGGTTAGTCAGCCCCAGCATTTT. It yields the protein CASSDTGEVSQPQHF.